This entry describes one T cell receptor (beta chain). The cohort comprised adults aged about 18 to 90 years residing in about two dozen US areas. The entry originates in a study of blood T cell repertoires in COVID-19. Study background: Some COVID-19 samples were acute and others convalescent; all came from the United States, Italy and Spain.

Source study methods: By means of reference gene primer amplification, nucleated cell counts were estimated. Repertoires were generated with immunoSEQ multiplex PCR, while TCRdb's copy carries only in-frame clones and drops some. For V, J and clone size, that table is used; D and trimming come from the DNA. Of 230,000 or so clones listed, about 85% are singletons. Trimming left V 3 bases short and J 6 bases short, with 11 bases between. Germline V CDR1 and CDR2: KGHSH, LQKENI. This CDR3 has 13 amino acids. The rearrangement uses TRBV18 and TRBJ2-5; TRBD2 is a possible D gene (6 bases). The receptor comes from a woman between 50 and 59 years old who had been exposed to COVID-19. Source material: PBMCs or T cells enriched from blood (not recorded which). The DNA of the CDR3 is TGTGCCAGCTCACCTCCTGGGGGGAAGACCCAGTACTTC. Amino acids: CASSPPGGKTQYF.